This TCR beta chain derives from a study of blood T cell repertoires in COVID-19. The germline CDR1 and CDR2 sequences are SGHTA and FQGTGA. Between the trimmed V and J ends, which lost 6 bases and 0 bases, there was a span of 11 bases. The CDR3 loop spans 15 amino acids. TCRdb keeps only in-frame clones here, not all; method: immunoSEQ multiplex PCR. Seen here are hundreds of thousands of clones, around 90% observed once, and the top ten hold around 8%. The chain joins TRBV7-3 to TRBJ2-2; D might be TRBD2 (6 bases). This clonotype originated in a woman in her 50s with COVID-19, enrolled during active disease. What was sequenced was peripheral blood. The CDR3 coding sequence is TGTGCCAGCAGTCCGGGACTTTCGAACACCGGGGAGCTGTTTTTT. Translation: CASSPGLSNTGELFF.